Each of the 3 T cell receptor beta chains below was sequenced from the same sample in a study of T cell responses to AZD1222 COVID-19 vaccine. Libraries were prepared by immunoSEQ multiplex PCR; TCRdb keeps only in-frame clonotypes and omits some of them. This table holds 130,000 to 150,000 clones, 75% to 95% found once. The sequences come from peripheral blood, collected on day 0 of MenACWY control vaccination. These receptor sequences come from an adult in good health.

V gene TRBV9 combines with J gene TRBJ1-3, with D hard to call. Per germline, CDR1 SGDLS and CDR2 YYNGEE. The length of the CDR3 is 14 residues. The ends were cut back, 2 bases at V and 0 bases at J, with 6 bases in the middle. CDR3 in amino acids: CASSVDLSGNTIYF. The CDR3 bases are TGTGCCAGCAGCGTCGACCTCTCTGGAAACACCATATATTTT.

The chain employs TRBV7-3 and TRBJ1-1, with D tentatively TRBD1 (6 bases). Germline CDR1 SGHTA, CDR2 FQGTGA. The CDR3 runs to 16 residues. The ends were cut back, 1 base at V and 4 bases at J, with 16 bases in the middle. The CDR3 nucleotides are TGTGCCAGCAGCTTAAACGCCGGGGGCACGGGCACTGAAGCTTTCTTT. It yields the protein CASSLNAGGTGTEAFF.

The rearrangement joins TRBV5-1 to TRBJ2-5, with 8 bases identical to TRBD1. Trimming at V came to 4 bases and at J to 4 bases, leaving 3 bases not matched to a gene. The CDR3 sequence is 13 residues long. Germline CDR1 SGHRS, CDR2 YFSETQ. The CDR3 coding sequence is TGCGCCAGCAGCCCGACAGGGGTAGAGACCCAGTACTTC. Protein: CASSPTGVETQYF.